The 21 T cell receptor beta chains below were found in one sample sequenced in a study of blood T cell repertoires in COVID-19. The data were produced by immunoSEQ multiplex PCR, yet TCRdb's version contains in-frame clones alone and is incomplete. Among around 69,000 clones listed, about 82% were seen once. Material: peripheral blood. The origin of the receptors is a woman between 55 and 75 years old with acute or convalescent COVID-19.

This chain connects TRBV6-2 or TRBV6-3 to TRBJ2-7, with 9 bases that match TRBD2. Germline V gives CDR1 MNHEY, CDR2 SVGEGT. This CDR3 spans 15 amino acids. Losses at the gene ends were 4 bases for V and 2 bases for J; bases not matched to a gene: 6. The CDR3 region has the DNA TGTGCCAGCAGTTCGGCGGGAGGGGGGCCCTACGAGCAGTACTTC. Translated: CASSSAGGGPYEQYF.

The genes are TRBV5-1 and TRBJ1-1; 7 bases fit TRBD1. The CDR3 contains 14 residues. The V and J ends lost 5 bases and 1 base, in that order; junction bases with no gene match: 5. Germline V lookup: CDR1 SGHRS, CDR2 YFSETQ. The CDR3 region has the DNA TGCGCCAGCAGTCGGAGACAGGGGAACACTGAAGCTTTCTTT. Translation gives CASSRRQGNTEAFF. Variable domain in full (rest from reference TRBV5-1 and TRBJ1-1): KAGVTQTPRYLIKTRGQQVTLSCSPISGHRSVSWYQQTPGQGLQFLFEYFSETQRNKGNFPGRFSGRQFSNSRSEMNVSTLELGDSALYLCASSRRQGNTEAFFGQGTRLTVV.

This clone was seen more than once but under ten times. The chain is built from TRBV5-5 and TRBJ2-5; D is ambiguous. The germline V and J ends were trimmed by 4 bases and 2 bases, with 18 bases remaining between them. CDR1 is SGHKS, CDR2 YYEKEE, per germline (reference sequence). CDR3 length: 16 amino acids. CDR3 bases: TGTGCCAGCAGCCCTGGGCTTATAAGGATGCAAGAGACCCAGTACTTC. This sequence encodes CASSPGLIRMQETQYF.

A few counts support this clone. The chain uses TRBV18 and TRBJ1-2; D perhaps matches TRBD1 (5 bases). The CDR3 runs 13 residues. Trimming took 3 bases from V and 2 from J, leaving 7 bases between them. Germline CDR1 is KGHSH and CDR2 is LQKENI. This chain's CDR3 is CASSPAGNYGYTF. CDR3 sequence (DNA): TGTGCCAGCTCACCGGCAGGGAACTATGGCTACACCTTC.

The CDR3 sequence: CASSASRGSPGNTIYF. As DNA, the CDR3 is TGTGCCAGCAGCGCAAGTAGGGGGTCCCCTGGAAACACCATATATTTT. V usage is TRBV28 and J usage is TRBJ1-3; possible D gene TRBD1, 6 bases. The V gene lost 6 bases and the J gene lost 2 bases, with 17 bases spanning the gap. The germline gives CDR1 MDHEN, CDR2 SYDVKM. The CDR3 sequence is 16 residues long.

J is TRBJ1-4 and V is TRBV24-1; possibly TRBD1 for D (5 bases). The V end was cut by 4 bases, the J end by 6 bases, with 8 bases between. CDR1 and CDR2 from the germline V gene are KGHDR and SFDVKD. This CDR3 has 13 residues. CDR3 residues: CATSEGADEKLFF. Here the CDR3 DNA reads TGTGCCACCAGTGAAGGGGCGGATGAAAAACTGTTTTTT.

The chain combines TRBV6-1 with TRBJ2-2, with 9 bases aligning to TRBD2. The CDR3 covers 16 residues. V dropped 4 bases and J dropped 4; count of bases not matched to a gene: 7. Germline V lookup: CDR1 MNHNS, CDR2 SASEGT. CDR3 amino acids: CASSGLAGRSTGELFF. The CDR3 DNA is TGTGCCAGCAGTGGGCTAGCGGGGAGAAGCACCGGGGAGCTGTTTTTT.

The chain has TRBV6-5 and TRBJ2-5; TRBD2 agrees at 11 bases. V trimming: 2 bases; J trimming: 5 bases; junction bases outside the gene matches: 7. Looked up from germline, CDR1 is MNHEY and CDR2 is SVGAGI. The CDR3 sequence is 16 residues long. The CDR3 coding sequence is TGTGCCAGCAGTTACGCCACTAGCGGGAGTGGGGAGACCCAGTACTTC. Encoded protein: CASSYATSGSGETQYF.

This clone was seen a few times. CDR3 sequence reads: CASSHPTGEAFF. The CDR3 DNA reads TGTGCCAGCAGTCACCCCACAGGGGAAGCTTTCTTT. This chain joins TRBV12-3 or TRBV12-4 and TRBJ1-1, with D perhaps TRBD1 (6 bases). This CDR3 comprises 12 residues. Trimming removed 5 bases from V and 8 bases from J, with 12 bases in between.

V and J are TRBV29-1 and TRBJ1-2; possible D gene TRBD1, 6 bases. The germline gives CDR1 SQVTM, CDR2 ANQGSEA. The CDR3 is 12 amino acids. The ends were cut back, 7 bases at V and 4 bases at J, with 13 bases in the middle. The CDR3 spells CSGGQLGYGYTF. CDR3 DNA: TGCAGCGGCGGACAGTTAGGCTATGGCTACACCTTC. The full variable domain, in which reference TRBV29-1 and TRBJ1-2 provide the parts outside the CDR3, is SAVISQKPSRDICQRGTSLTIQCQVDSQVTMMFWYRQQPGQSLTLIATANQGSEATYESGFVIDKFPISRPNLTFSTLTVSNMSPEDSSIYLCSGGQLGYGYTFGSGTRLTVV.

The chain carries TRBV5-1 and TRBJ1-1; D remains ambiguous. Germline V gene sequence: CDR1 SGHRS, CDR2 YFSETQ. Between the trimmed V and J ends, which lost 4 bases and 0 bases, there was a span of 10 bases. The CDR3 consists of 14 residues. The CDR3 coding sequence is TGCGCCAGCAGCCCTCGCGTTTTGAACACTGAAGCTTTCTTT. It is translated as CASSPRVLNTEAFF.

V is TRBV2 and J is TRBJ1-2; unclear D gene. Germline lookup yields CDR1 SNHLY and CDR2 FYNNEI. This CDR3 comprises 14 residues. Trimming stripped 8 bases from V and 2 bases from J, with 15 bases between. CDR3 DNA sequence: TGTGCCAGCTGTACCAGAGGCCCCAACTATGGCTACACCTTC. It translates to CASCTRGPNYGYTF.

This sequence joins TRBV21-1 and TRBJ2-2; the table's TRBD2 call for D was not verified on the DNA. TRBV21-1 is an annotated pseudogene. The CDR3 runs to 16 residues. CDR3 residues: CASNRGVRVGTGELFF. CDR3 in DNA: TGTGCCAGCAATCGGGGTGTGCGTGTCGGCACCGGGGAGCTGTTTTTT.

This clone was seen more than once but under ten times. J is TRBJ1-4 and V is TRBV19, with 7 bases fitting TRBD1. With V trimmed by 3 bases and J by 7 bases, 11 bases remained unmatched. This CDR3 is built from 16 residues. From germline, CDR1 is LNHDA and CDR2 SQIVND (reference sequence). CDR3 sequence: CASSMTGTARSEKLFF. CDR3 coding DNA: TGTGCCAGTAGTATGACCGGGACAGCGAGGAGTGAAAAACTGTTTTTT. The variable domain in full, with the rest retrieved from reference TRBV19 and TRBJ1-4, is DGGITQSPKYLFRKEGQNVTLSCEQNLNHDAMYWYRQDPGQGLRLIYYSQIVNDFQKGDIAEGYSVSREKKESFPLTVTSAQKNPTAFYLCASSMTGTARSEKLFFGSGTQLSVL.

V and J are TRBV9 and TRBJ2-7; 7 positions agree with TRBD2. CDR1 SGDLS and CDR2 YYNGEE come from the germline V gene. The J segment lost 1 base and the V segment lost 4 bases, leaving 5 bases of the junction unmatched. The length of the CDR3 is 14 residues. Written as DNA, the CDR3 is TGTGCCAGCAGCACCCGGGACTATTCCTACGAGCAGTACTTC. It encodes CASSTRDYSYEQYF.

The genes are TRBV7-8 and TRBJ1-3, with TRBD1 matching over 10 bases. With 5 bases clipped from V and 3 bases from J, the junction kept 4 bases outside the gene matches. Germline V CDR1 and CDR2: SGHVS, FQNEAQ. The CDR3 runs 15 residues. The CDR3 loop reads CASSRDRGIGNTIYF. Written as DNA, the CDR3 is TGTGCCAGCAGCCGGGACAGGGGTATTGGAAACACCATATATTTT.

The DNA of the CDR3 is TGTGCCAGCAGCTTAGTGGGGACAGGGGGAATCTACAATGAGCAGTTCTTC. Its protein product is CASSLVGTGGIYNEQFF. The rearrangement uses TRBV7-6 and TRBJ2-1; 11 positions agree with TRBD1. The germline CDR1 and CDR2 sequences are SGHVS and FNYEAQ. The trim removed 1 base at V and 3 bases at J, leaving 5 bases unmatched. The CDR3 has 17 amino acids.

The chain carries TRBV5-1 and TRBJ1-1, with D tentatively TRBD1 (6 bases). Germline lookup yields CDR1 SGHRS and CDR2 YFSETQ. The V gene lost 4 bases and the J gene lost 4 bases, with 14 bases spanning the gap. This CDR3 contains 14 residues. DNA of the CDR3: TGCGCCAGCAGCGAAACAGGGTCTGGCACTGAAGCTTTCTTT. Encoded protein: CASSETGSGTEAFF. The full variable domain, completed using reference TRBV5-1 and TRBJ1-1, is KAGVTQTPRYLIKTRGQQVTLSCSPISGHRSVSWYQQTPGQGLQFLFEYFSETQRNKGNFPGRFSGRQFSNSRSEMNVSTLELGDSALYLCASSETGSGTEAFFGQGTRLTVV.

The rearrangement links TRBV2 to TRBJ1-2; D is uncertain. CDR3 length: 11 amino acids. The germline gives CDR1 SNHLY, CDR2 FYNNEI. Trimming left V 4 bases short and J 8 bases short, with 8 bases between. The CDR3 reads CASSVLTGYTF. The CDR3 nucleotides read TGTGCCAGCAGTGTACTCACCGGCTACACCTTC.

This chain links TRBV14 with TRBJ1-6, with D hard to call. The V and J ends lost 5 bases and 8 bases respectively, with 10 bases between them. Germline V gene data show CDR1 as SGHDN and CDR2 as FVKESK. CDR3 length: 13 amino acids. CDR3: CASSFIEDSPLHF. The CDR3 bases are TGTGCCAGCAGCTTTATAGAAGATTCACCCCTCCACTTT.

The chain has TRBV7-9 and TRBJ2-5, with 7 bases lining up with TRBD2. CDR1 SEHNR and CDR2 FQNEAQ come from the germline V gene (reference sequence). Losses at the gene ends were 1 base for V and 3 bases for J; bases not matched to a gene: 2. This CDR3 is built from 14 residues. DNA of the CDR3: TGTGCCAGCAGCTTAGAGGGAGGGAAAGAGACCCAGTACTTC. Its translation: CASSLEGGKETQYF.